What follows describes a single TCR beta chain. In the original analysis: Amplification of reference gene primers was used by the study to estimate nucleated cell counts. TCRdb's copy holds only in-frame clones and misses some; the assay was immunoSEQ multiplex PCR. D and trimming come from the DNA, and the V and J calls and clone size come from that table. This table holds hundreds of thousands of clones, 80% to 90% found once. Participant age was about 18 to 89 years, and participants resided in around 24 US areas. The data are from a study of blood T cell repertoires in COVID-19. This CDR3 has 13 residues. Germline CDR1 and CDR2: MNHEY and SVGAGI. V was trimmed by 0 bases and J by 5 bases, leaving 6 bases between them.

This chain connects TRBV6-5 to TRBJ2-3; D unresolved. The receptor was derived from a woman aged 25-40 years who had been exposed to COVID-19. Sequences were obtained from PBMCs or T cells enriched from blood (not recorded which). CDR3 sequence reads: CASSYSEQDTQYF. CDR3 DNA: TGTGCCAGCAGTTACTCGGAGCAAGATACGCAGTATTTT.